The 26 T cell receptor beta chains in this list originate from one sample, sequenced in a study of regulatory T cells in long-lasting Graves disease. Relying on iRepertoire HTBI primers and Arm-PCR of CDR3 regions, the team built TCR beta libraries. A single record per CDR3 protein comes from TCRdb applying MiXCR to the multiplex PCR reads. The table includes some 450,000 distinct CDR3 sequences, less than 25% detected once. The sample's time point: persistent/refractory GD, antithyroid drugs over 5 years with positive TRAb. There was RNA extracted from PBMCs, and the TCR library was made from it. Here the sequenced sample was peripheral blood mononuclear cells (PBMCs), taken when the disease was refractory, from a patient treated with antithyroid drugs. These receptors all come from a female donor with Graves disease.

The genes are TRBV19 and TRBJ2-7; 8 nucleotides agree with TRBD1. The CDR3 consists of 16 residues. Germline values: CDR1 LNHDA, CDR2 SQIVND (reference sequence). Unmatched junction bases numbered 11, after V lost 7 bases and J lost 0 bases. The CDR3 loop is CASILGQGQSSYEQYF. The CDR3, as DNA: TGTGCCAGTATATTAGGACAGGGCCAGAGCTCCTACGAGCAGTACTTC.

The chain has TRBV20-1 and TRBJ1-5; D unresolved. Trimming shortened V by 6 bases and J by 5 bases, and 14 bases separated the two germline ends. Germline CDR1 DFQATT, CDR2 SNEGSKA (reference sequence). The CDR3 spans 13 residues. CDR3 sequence (DNA): TGCAGTGCAAAGGGCGGGAGAGATCAGCCCCAGCATTTT. Translated: CSAKGGRDQPQHF.

This clonotype was detected ten times or more. An end of the junction differs from the germline gene, which may be a read error. The chain has TRBV7-9 and TRBJ2-5; possibly TRBD1 or TRBD2 for D (5 bases each). The CDR3 runs 13 residues. Germline CDR1 reads SEHNR; CDR2 reads FQNEAQ (reference sequence). The CDR3 DNA sequence: TGCGCCAGCAGTGGTACATGGGGGGAGACCCAGTACTTC. It is translated as CASSGTWGETQYF.

Worth noting for this clonotype: A read error is possible here, since a much larger clone lies one base away. The conserved final phenylalanine or tryptophan is absent from the CDR3, which likely points to a read error. This sequence joins TRBV20-1 and TRBJ2-2; tentative D call: TRBD2 (5 bases). Trimming shortened V by 5 bases and J by 0 bases, and 10 bases separated the two germline ends. This CDR3 comprises 14 residues. Germline V gene sequence: CDR1 DFQATT, CDR2 SNEGSKA (reference sequence). The CDR3 is CSAQDLANTGELFL. For the CDR3, the DNA is TGCAGTGCTCAGGACTTGGCGAACACCGGGGAGCTGTTTCTT.

This clonotype was detected ten times or more. The chain employs TRBV27 and TRBJ2-7; no clear D gene. CDR1 is MNHEY and CDR2 is SMNVEV in the germline V gene (reference sequence). The germline V and J ends were trimmed by 5 bases and 2 bases, with 13 bases remaining between them. The CDR3 has 14 amino acids. CDR3 residues: CASSARPTAYEQYF. The CDR3, as DNA: TGTGCCAGCAGTGCCCGGCCGACGGCCTACGAGCAGTACTTC.

This clonotype has a count of ten or more. The J gene is TRBJ2-7, the V gene TRBV28, with D unclear. The CDR3 covers 13 residues. V lost 4 bases and J lost 2, with 9 bases in between. Germline V lookup: CDR1 MDHEN, CDR2 SYDVKM. In DNA, the CDR3 is TGTGCCAGCAGTTGGCAGTCTACCTACGAGCAGTACTTC. Translated, it gives CASSWQSTYEQYF. Variable domain in full (rest from reference TRBV28 and TRBJ2-7): DVKVTQSSRYLVKRTGEKVFLECVQDMDHENMFWYRQDPGLGLRLIYFSYDVKMKEKGDIPEGYSVSREKKERFSLILESASTNQTSMYLCASSWQSTYEQYFGPGTRLTVT.

This clonotype was detected only a few times. The rearrangement uses TRBV6-6 and TRBJ2-3; D tentatively reads TRBD1 or TRBD2 (5 bases each). Germline V lookup: CDR1 MNHNY, CDR2 SVGAGI (reference sequence). Trimming removed 0 bases from V and 6 bases from J, with 19 bases in between. The CDR3 covers 17 residues. In DNA, the CDR3 is TGTGCCAGCAGTTACTCGATTGGGACCCTAGGTACCGATACGCAGTATTTT. It encodes CASSYSIGTLGTDTQYF.

This clonotype was counted between two and nine times. The chain recombines TRBV9 with TRBJ1-1; D is unresolved. The CDR3 runs to 14 residues. Trimming shortened V by 3 bases and J by 4 bases, and 13 bases separated the two germline ends. Germline V gene data show CDR1 as SGDLS and CDR2 as YYNGEE. The chain's CDR3 is CASSAGALGTEAFF. In DNA form, the CDR3 reads TGTGCCAGCAGCGCCGGAGCTTTGGGCACTGAAGCTTTCTTT.

This clonotype appeared a few times. The V call is TRBV12-3 or TRBV12-4, the J call TRBJ1-1; D remains unclear. The length of the CDR3 is 16 residues. The V end lost 3 bases, the J end lost 10 bases, and 24 bases lay between the germline ends. The CDR3 is CASSFGGLQAGVGAFF. The CDR3 DNA follows: TGTGCCAGCAGTTTCGGCGGTCTCCAGGCTGGGGTCGGAGCTTTCTTT.

This clonotype was detected only a few times. The J gene is TRBJ2-2, the V gene TRBV19; 7 bases line up with TRBD2. CDR1 is LNHDA and CDR2 is SQIVND in the germline V gene (reference sequence). This CDR3 is built from 15 residues. The ends lost 2 bases at V and 6 bases at J; junction bases unmatched: 6. CDR3 sequence (DNA): TGTGCCAGTAGTATATTATTGGGAGGGCCCGGGGAGCTGTTTTTT. Its translation: CASSILLGGPGELFF.

The genes are TRBV24-1 and TRBJ1-1; D perhaps matches TRBD1 (6 bases). CDR3 length: 13 amino acids. Germline CDR1 reads KGHDR; CDR2 reads SFDVKD. Trimming cost V 12 bases and J 0 bases, with 13 bases left between them. CDR3 region: CAAPGALNTEAFF. CDR3 nucleotide sequence: TGTGCCGCCCCGGGGGCGTTGAACACTGAAGCTTTCTTT.

This chain links TRBV7-8 with TRBJ2-2, with a weak D call TRBD1 (5 bases). Looked up from germline, CDR1 is SGHVS and CDR2 is FQNEAQ. This CDR3 is 16 amino acids long. The ends were cut back, 2 bases at V and 6 bases at J, with 16 bases in the middle. The CDR3 loop reads CASSLSRAGRSGELFF. As DNA, the CDR3 is TGTGCCAGCAGCTTATCCAGGGCCGGCCGTTCCGGGGAGCTGTTTTTT.

The chain uses TRBV7-9 and TRBJ1-2; no clear D gene. The CDR3 runs to 13 residues. Germline CDR1 is SEHNR and CDR2 is FQNEAQ (reference sequence). V lost 4 bases, J lost 0 bases, and 6 bases lay in between. The CDR3 nucleotides read TGTGCCAGCAGCTCCTCAGCTAACTATGGCTACACCTTC. Translating it yields CASSSSANYGYTF.

This clonotype was seen a few times. The rearrangement joins TRBV7-2 to TRBJ2-7; 11 bases fit TRBD2. The CDR3 has 16 amino acids. The V gene end was trimmed by 5 bases and the J gene end by 4 bases; junction bases not matched to a gene: 10. The germline V gene has CDR1 SGHTA and CDR2 FQGNSA. Written as DNA, the CDR3 is TGTGCCAGCAGCCTGAGACTAGCGGGGATCTTTTACGAGCAGTACTTC. This sequence encodes CASSLRLAGIFYEQYF.

This clonotype was counted many times. This chain connects TRBV28 to TRBJ1-3; 7 bases are shared with TRBD1. Looked up from germline, CDR1 is MDHEN and CDR2 is SYDVKM. The CDR3 consists of 16 residues. The V segment lost 3 bases and the J segment 2 bases; nucleotides outside the gene matches: 7. The CDR3 sequence is CASSFWWQGAGNTIYF. CDR3 DNA sequence: TGTGCCAGCAGTTTTTGGTGGCAGGGGGCTGGAAACACCATATATTTT. Full variable domain (rest looked up from reference TRBV28 and TRBJ1-3): DVKVTQSSRYLVKRTGEKVFLECVQDMDHENMFWYRQDPGLGLRLIYFSYDVKMKEKGDIPEGYSVSREKKERFSLILESASTNQTSMYLCASSFWWQGAGNTIYFGEGSWLTVV.

The rearrangement joins TRBV19 to TRBJ2-5; tentatively, D is TRBD2 (6 bases). Looked up from germline, CDR1 is LNHDA and CDR2 is SQIVND (reference sequence). The CDR3 runs 15 residues. V dropped 6 bases and J dropped 4 bases, with 18 bases sitting between them. CDR3 region: CASSQEQGGRETQYF. In nucleotides, the CDR3 is TGTGCCAGTAGCCAGGAGCAGGGAGGAAGAGAGACCCAGTACTTC.

On this clonotype: A far larger clone lies a single base away; this is likely a read error. The chain links TRBV6-2 or TRBV6-3 to TRBJ2-5, with TRBD2 matching over 15 bases. Per the germline V gene, CDR1 is MNHEY and CDR2 is SVGEGT. This CDR3 spans 18 amino acids. CDR3 sequence (DNA): TGTGCCAGCAGTCGGACTAGCGGGAGGGCCGGGTACCAAGAGACCCAGCACTTC. Protein: CASSRTSGRAGYQETQHF.

This clonotype occurred many times. The V and J genes are TRBV27 and TRBJ2-6; maybe TRBD2 (6 bases). The CDR3 extends over 16 amino acids. The V gene's germline CDR1 is MNHEY and CDR2 SMNVEV (reference sequence). V lost 3 bases to trimming and J lost 0 bases, with 9 bases between them. CDR3 protein: CASSFGGNSGANVLTF. The CDR3 nucleotides are TGTGCCAGCAGTTTTGGGGGGAACTCTGGGGCCAACGTCCTGACTTTC. The variable domain in full, with the rest retrieved from reference TRBV27 and TRBJ2-6, is EAQVTQNPRYLITVTGKKLTVTCSQNMNHEYMSWYRQDPGLGLRQIYYSMNVEVTDKGDVPEGYKVSRKEKRNFPLILESPSPNQTSLYFCASSFGGNSGANVLTFGAGSRLTVL.

This clonotype was observed a few times. CDR3 bases: TGTGCCACCGTGGGCCAGTCCTACGAGCAGTACTTC. This translates into CATVGQSYEQYF. V is TRBV10-3 and J is TRBJ2-7, with no clear D. This CDR3 contains 12 residues. Per the germline V gene, CDR1 is ENHRY and CDR2 is SYGVKD. V was cut by 10 bases and J by 1 base, with 11 bases left in between.

V gene TRBV6-2 or TRBV6-3 combines with J gene TRBJ1-5; possible D gene TRBD1, 5 bases. Trimming stripped 6 bases from V and 9 bases from J, with 12 bases between. There are 12 residues in the CDR3. CDR1 and CDR2 (germline): MNHEY, SVGEGT. The CDR3 DNA reads TGTGCCAGCAGGGCGGGCCAGGGGCCCCAGCATTTT. Protein: CASRAGQGPQHF.

This clonotype was counted ten times or more. The chain is built from TRBV28 and TRBJ2-7; 13 bases are a match to TRBD2. The CDR3 runs 18 residues. The ends lost 3 bases at V and 2 bases at J; junction bases unmatched: 10. The germline CDR1 and CDR2 sequences are MDHEN and SYDVKM. The CDR3 DNA sequence: TGTGCCAGCAGTTTCCCTACCTCAGGACTAGCGGGAGCCTACGAGCAGTACTTC. Translation gives CASSFPTSGLAGAYEQYF.

This clonotype was recorded only once. A much larger clone differs by one base, so this may be a read error. This chain uses TRBV3-1 with TRBJ1-2; 7 bases map to TRBD1. The CDR3 is 13 amino acids. CDR1 and CDR2 (germline): LGHDT, YNNKEL (reference sequence). This chain's CDR3 is CASSKDRALGCTF. The CDR3 DNA is TGTGCCAGCAGCAAAGACAGGGCTCTTGGCTGCACCTTC.

This clonotype was seen only once. One base away lies a much larger clone, so this may be a sequencing read error. V and J are TRBV7-3 and TRBJ1-1; no clear D gene. The CDR3 extends over 15 amino acids. CDR1 is SGHTA, CDR2 FQGTGA, per germline. The CDR3 here is CAGSPRTGMATEAFF. CDR3 sequence (DNA): TGTGCCGGCAGCCCCCGGACGGGAATGGCCACTGAAGCTTTCTTT. The whole variable domain, remainder taken from reference TRBV7-3 and TRBJ1-1, is GAGVSQTPSNKVTEKGKYVELRCDPISGHTALYWYRQSLGQGPEFLIYFQGTGAADDSGLPNDRFFAVRPEGSVSTLKIQRTERGDSAVYLCAGSPRTGMATEAFFGQGTRLTVV.

This clonotype was observed at least ten times. The V call is TRBV6-1, the J call TRBJ1-4; a weak D match, TRBD1 (6 bases). This CDR3 is 15 amino acids long. Trimming removed 3 bases from V and 8 bases from J, with 16 bases in between. Looked up from germline, CDR1 is MNHNS and CDR2 is SASEGT. The CDR3: CASSDQGRPYEKLFF. As DNA, the CDR3 is TGTGCCAGCAGTGATCAGGGGCGGCCCTACGAAAAACTGTTTTTT.

This clonotype was seen at least ten times. V gene TRBV12-3 or TRBV12-4 combines with J gene TRBJ2-5; 11 positions match TRBD2. This CDR3 region has 19 residues. V was pared by 5 bases and J by 2 bases, with 16 bases of the junction left unmatched. The CDR3 region is CASSPTGAIAGGIQETQYF. The DNA for the CDR3 is TGTGCCAGCAGTCCGACAGGGGCAATAGCGGGAGGGATTCAAGAGACCCAGTACTTC.

This clonotype was observed a handful of times. V and J are TRBV28 and TRBJ1-5, with no clear D. The CDR3 has 15 residues. Germline CDR1 is MDHEN and CDR2 is SYDVKM. The V end lost 7 bases, the J end lost 2 bases, and 15 bases lay between the germline ends. CDR3 sequence reads: CASTPAGSGNQPQHF. CDR3 DNA sequence: TGTGCCAGCACCCCCGCTGGTTCTGGCAATCAGCCCCAGCATTTT.